The next 3 T cell receptor beta chains were all read from a single sample in a study of CD8+ T cells in alopecia areata. Reverse transcription of extracted RNA yielded cDNA, which provided the sequencing template. Clones were read by immunoSEQ multiplex PCR, and TCRdb kept only the in-frame ones, dropping some. The profile shows around 250,000 clones, roughly two thirds of them singletons. This material consisted of CD4+ T cells sorted from blood, taken at week 0. Receptor source: a human donor with alopecia areata.

The V and J genes are TRBV5-6 and TRBJ1-1; 7 bases are a match to TRBD1. The CDR3 contains 15 residues. The V gene end was trimmed by 4 bases and the J gene end by 0 bases; junction bases not matched to a gene: 6. Germline V gives CDR1 SGHDT, CDR2 YYEEEE. This chain's CDR3 is CASSPQTGLNTEAFF. The CDR3 bases are TGTGCCAGCAGCCCTCAGACAGGGTTGAACACTGAAGCTTTCTTT.

The CDR3 is CAISDWGSGGQETQYF. Here the CDR3 DNA reads TGTGCCATCAGTGACTGGGGTAGCGGGGGCCAAGAGACCCAGTACTTC. This chain uses TRBV10-3 with TRBJ2-5; TRBD2 matches at 9 bases. V was clipped by 3 bases and J by 1 base; unmatched bases: 6. This CDR3 contains 16 residues. CDR1 ENHRY and CDR2 SYGVKD come from the germline V gene.

This chain uses TRBV30 with TRBJ2-3, with unresolved D. V was pared by 4 bases and J by 0 bases, with 11 bases between. CDR3 length: 14 amino acids. Germline V CDR1 and CDR2: GTSNPN, SVGIG (reference sequence). This chain's CDR3 is CAWTGSFSTDTQYF. The CDR3 region has the DNA TGTGCCTGGACCGGATCCTTTAGCACAGATACGCAGTATTTT.